This T cell receptor beta chain was sequenced during a study of T cell repertoires in cytomegalovirus infection (dated by TCRdb to the late 2010s). Broadly, across the study: The HLA type of each donor mattered for the analysis, because public TCR beta signatures pointed to carriage of CMV infection along with the matching HLA type.

As to this clonotype: Its recognized antigen is unknown. No clone much larger than this one lies a single base away; base qualities are absent.

These reads were obtained on an Illumina HiSeq 1500. Starting from the raw public reads, TCRdb applied fastp trimming at Q25, assembled clones with MiXCR and retained in-frame beta chains. Identical CDR3 proteins give one entry, which carries the most common genes and DNA. The sample has 230,000 or so distinct CDR3 sequences on record, 17% of them singletons. Jointly, the top ten make up around half of the sample. The V end loses 0 bases and the J end loses 0 bases, and a stretch of 18 bases separates them. CDR1 and CDR2 were assigned from the germline V gene (reference sequence) as DFQATT and SNEGSKA. The CDR3 spans 18 residues, from the cysteine through the phenylalanine. Here the CDR3 DNA is all that survives: 54 bases in frame from base 1. What the research found in general, with its limitations: In the ex vivo response, HLA-C-restricted CMV-specific TCR beta clonotypes were dominant, and in two of eight donors the single most frequent clonotype came from this HLA-C-restricted group. In both this cohort and an independent cohort of several hundred donors, the cumulative frequency of public TCR beta family members distinguished carriers of CMV infection plus the relevant HLA type.

This clonotype originated in a human donor in good health (CMV status not recorded). Some clones in this sample may be carry-over from other donors' samples. The rearrangement joined TRBV20-1 to TRBJ2-1; no D segment can be confidently identified. The sequenced sample was CD8+ T cells from PBMCs. CDR3 region: CSARDPHRHESSYNEQFF. Here is the DNA: TGCAGTGCTAGAGATCCCCATAGGCATGAGAGCTCCTACAATGAGCAGTTCTTC.